Shown below are 16 T cell receptor beta chains from a single sample sequenced in a study of OX40 agonist ivuxolimab in advanced cancers. Repertoires were generated with immunoSEQ multiplex PCR, while TCRdb's copy carries only in-frame clones and drops some. The profile covers 77,000 or so clones, with approximately 85% appearing a single time and less than 2.5% taken by the ten largest. This material consisted of CD4+ or CD8+ T cells sorted from blood, taken in a trial of the OX40 agonist ivuxolimab. These TCRs come from an adult with an advanced solid tumor such as melanoma, head and neck, liver or kidney cancer.

The chain links TRBV9 to TRBJ2-1; TRBD2 matches 11 bases. V gave up 4 bases and J gave up 4 bases; unmatched junction bases: 4. The CDR3 runs 15 residues. The germline gives CDR1 SGDLS, CDR2 YYNGEE. The DNA of the CDR3 is TGTGCCAGCAGCCCGGGACTAGCGGCATACAATGAGCAGTTCTTC. It encodes CASSPGLAAYNEQFF.

This clone has only one observation. V and J are TRBV7-9 and TRBJ1-2; perhaps TRBD1 as D (5 bases). Trimming took 4 bases from V and 3 from J, leaving 18 bases between them. From germline, CDR1 is SEHNR and CDR2 FQNEAQ (reference sequence). This CDR3 has 16 amino acids. The CDR3 bases are TGTGCCAGCAGCTCATTCGGGTTTCGAGGGGACTATGGCTACACCTTC. This translates into CASSSFGFRGDYGYTF.

V gene TRBV2 combines with J gene TRBJ2-7; 9 bases align to TRBD1. This CDR3 contains 14 residues. Unmatched junction bases numbered 3, after V lost 5 bases and J lost 1 base. Germline CDR1 SNHLY, CDR2 FYNNEI. The CDR3 is CASSFDRGSYEQYF. CDR3 sequence (DNA): TGTGCCAGCAGTTTTGACAGGGGGTCCTACGAGCAGTACTTC.

This clone was seen a single time. This rearrangement joins TRBV19 to TRBJ2-2, with D unresolved. CDR3 size: 16 residues. Germline V gene lookup returns CDR1 LNHDA and CDR2 SQIVND (reference sequence). V lost 2 bases to trimming and J lost 5 bases, with 15 bases between them. CDR3 nucleotide sequence: TGTGCCAGTAGTATATTAAGGGTTAAGAAAACCGGGGAGCTGTTTTTT. Encoded protein: CASSILRVKKTGELFF.

This chain joins TRBV6-1 and TRBJ1-1, with no clear D. V lost 0 bases and J lost 6, with 20 bases in between. CDR1 MNHNS and CDR2 SASEGT come from the germline V gene. The CDR3 totals 17 residues. DNA of the CDR3: TGTGCCAGCAGTGAAGCGTCCCGAACGGCGGGTAGAGCTGAAGCTTTCTTT. It is translated as CASSEASRTAGRAEAFF.

The genes are TRBV4-2 and TRBJ2-7, with 12 nucleotides matching TRBD2. V was clipped by 1 base and J by 7 bases; unmatched bases: 2. This CDR3 has 14 amino acids. Germline V CDR1 and CDR2: LGHNA, YNFKEQ. CDR3 in amino acids: CASSQASGRGEQYF. CDR3 sequence (DNA): TGTGCCAGCAGCCAAGCTAGCGGGAGGGGGGAGCAGTACTTC.

In its sample, this clone was seen a few times. The gene calls are TRBV21-1 and TRBJ2-1; the table calls TRBD2, which could not be checked here. TRBV21-1 is noted as a pseudogene. This CDR3 is built from 16 residues. The CDR3 region is CASSKAERPPRNEQFF. DNA of the CDR3: TGTGCCAGCAGCAAAGCCGAGCGGCCCCCACGAAATGAGCAGTTCTTC.

The V and J genes are TRBV6-6 and TRBJ1-4; 8 bases map to TRBD1. The CDR3 is 15 amino acids. Germline V gene sequence: CDR1 MNHNY, CDR2 SVGAGI (reference sequence). V shed 4 bases and J 8 bases; nucleotides not matched to a gene: 9. The CDR3 bases are TGTGCCAGCAGTTTGGGACAGGTCCTTGGGGAAAAACTGTTTTTT. This codes for CASSLGQVLGEKLFF.

The rearrangement joins TRBV4-1 to TRBJ2-2, with D possibly matching TRBD2 (7 bases). Germline CDR1 reads MGHRA; CDR2 reads YSYEKL. Trimming removed 2 bases at V and 7 bases at J, with 29 bases between. The CDR3 runs to 20 residues. CDR3 residues: CASSQPPGRRIRGGDGELFF. The CDR3 DNA reads TGCGCCAGCAGCCAACCTCCGGGCCGGAGAATTAGGGGGGGCGACGGGGAGCTGTTTTTT.

CDR3 protein: CASSRGGTYEQYF. The CDR3 nucleotides read TGTGCCAGCAGCCGGGGCGGGACCTACGAGCAGTACTTC. J is TRBJ2-7 and V is TRBV4-2; perhaps TRBD2 as D (6 bases). The CDR3 runs to 13 residues. Trimming removed 4 bases at V and 2 bases at J, with 9 bases between. Germline V gene lookup returns CDR1 LGHNA and CDR2 YNFKEQ.

This sequence joins TRBV2 and TRBJ2-3, with D perhaps matching TRBD2 (5 bases). CDR3 length: 14 amino acids. Trimming took 6 bases from V and 0 from J, leaving 10 bases between them. CDR1 and CDR2 from the germline V gene are SNHLY and FYNNEI. CDR3 loop: CASRAGTSTDTQYF. DNA of the CDR3: TGTGCCAGCAGGGCGGGTACTAGCACAGATACGCAGTATTTT.

This clone showed up just a few times. CDR3 amino acids: CASSLAGGDSGNTIYF. The CDR3 nucleotides read TGCGCCAGCAGCTTGGCCGGGGGGGACTCTGGAAACACCATATATTTT. V gene TRBV5-1 combines with J gene TRBJ1-3, with a possible D match to TRBD1 (5 bases). The germline gives CDR1 SGHRS, CDR2 YFSETQ. The length of the CDR3 is 16 residues. Trimming took 0 bases from V and 0 from J, leaving 10 bases between them.

The V and J genes are TRBV5-1 and TRBJ2-7; perhaps D is TRBD1 or TRBD2 (6 bases each). CDR1 SGHRS and CDR2 YFSETQ come from the germline V gene. V was cut by 4 bases and J by 5 bases, with 16 bases left in between. The CDR3 extends over 14 amino acids. In DNA, the CDR3 is TGCGCCAGCAGCCCTCGGACAGCGGGCGACGAGCAGTACTTC. This codes for CASSPRTAGDEQYF.

Only a few counts were recorded for this clone. The rearrangement links TRBV9 to TRBJ2-7; D is uncertain. Germline assignment: CDR1 SGDLS and CDR2 YYNGEE. The CDR3 is made up of 13 amino acids. V was trimmed by 0 bases and J by 3 bases, leaving 7 bases between them. The CDR3 here is CASSVGIGYEQYF. As DNA, the CDR3 is TGTGCCAGCAGCGTAGGAATTGGCTACGAGCAGTACTTC.

The chain recombines TRBV6-5 with TRBJ2-7; D may be TRBD1 (6 bases). Germline V gene data show CDR1 as MNHEY and CDR2 as SVGAGI. V was trimmed by 4 bases and J by 2 bases, leaving 15 bases between them. The CDR3 is made up of 15 amino acids. The DNA of the CDR3 is TGTGCCAGCAGTTCCAGGGTAAGGGGGACCTACGAGCAGTACTTC. This translates into CASSSRVRGTYEQYF.

V is TRBV30 and J is TRBJ2-7, with 12 bases matching TRBD1. The V gene end was trimmed by 0 bases and the J gene end by 7 bases; junction bases not matched to a gene: 4. The germline gives CDR1 GTSNPN, CDR2 SVGIG (reference sequence). The CDR3 has 14 amino acids. DNA of the CDR3: TGTGCCTGGAGTGTAGGGACAGGGGGCTGGGAGCAGTACTTC. It is translated as CAWSVGTGGWEQYF.